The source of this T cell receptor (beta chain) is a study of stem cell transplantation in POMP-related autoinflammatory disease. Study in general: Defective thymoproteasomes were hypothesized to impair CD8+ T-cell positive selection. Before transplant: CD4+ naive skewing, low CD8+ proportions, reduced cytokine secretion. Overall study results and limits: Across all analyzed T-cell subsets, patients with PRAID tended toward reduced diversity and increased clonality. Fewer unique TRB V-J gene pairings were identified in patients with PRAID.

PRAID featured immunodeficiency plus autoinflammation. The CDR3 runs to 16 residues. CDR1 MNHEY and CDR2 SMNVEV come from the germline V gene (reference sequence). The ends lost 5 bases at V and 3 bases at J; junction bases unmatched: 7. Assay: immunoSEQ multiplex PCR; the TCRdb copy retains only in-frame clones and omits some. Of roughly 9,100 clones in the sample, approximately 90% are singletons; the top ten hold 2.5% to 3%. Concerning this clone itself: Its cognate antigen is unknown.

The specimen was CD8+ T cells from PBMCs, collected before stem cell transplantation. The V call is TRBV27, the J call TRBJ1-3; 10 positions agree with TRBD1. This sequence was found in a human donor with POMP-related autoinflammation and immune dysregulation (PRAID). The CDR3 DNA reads TGTGCCAGCAGTCCCCTCGGGACAGGGGTTGGAAACACCATATATTTT. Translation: CASSPLGTGVGNTIYF.